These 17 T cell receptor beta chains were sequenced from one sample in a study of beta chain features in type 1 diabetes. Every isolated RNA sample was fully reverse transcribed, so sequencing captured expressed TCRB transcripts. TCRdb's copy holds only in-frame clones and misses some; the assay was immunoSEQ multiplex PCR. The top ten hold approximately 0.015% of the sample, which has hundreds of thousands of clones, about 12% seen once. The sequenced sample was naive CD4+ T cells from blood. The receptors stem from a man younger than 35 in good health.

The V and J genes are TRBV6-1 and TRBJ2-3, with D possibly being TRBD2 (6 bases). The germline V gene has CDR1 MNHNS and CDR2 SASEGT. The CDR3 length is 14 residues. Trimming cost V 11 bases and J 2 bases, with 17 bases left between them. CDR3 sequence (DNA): TGTGCCGGAAGGGTGGGACTCGTCACAGATACGCAGTATTTT. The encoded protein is CAGRVGLVTDTQYF.

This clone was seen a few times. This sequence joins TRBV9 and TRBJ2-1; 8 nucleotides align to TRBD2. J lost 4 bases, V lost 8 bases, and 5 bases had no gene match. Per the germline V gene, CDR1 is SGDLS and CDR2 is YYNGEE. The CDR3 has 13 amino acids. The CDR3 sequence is CASTSGPYNEQFF. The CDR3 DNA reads TGTGCCAGTACTAGCGGTCCTTACAATGAGCAGTTCTTC.

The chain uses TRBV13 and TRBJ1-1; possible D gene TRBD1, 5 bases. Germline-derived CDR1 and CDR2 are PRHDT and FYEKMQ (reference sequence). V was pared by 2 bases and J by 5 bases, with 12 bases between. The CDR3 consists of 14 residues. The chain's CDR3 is CASSLRLRGTEAFF. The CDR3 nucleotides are TGTGCCAGCAGCTTACGCCTCCGGGGGACTGAAGCTTTCTTT.

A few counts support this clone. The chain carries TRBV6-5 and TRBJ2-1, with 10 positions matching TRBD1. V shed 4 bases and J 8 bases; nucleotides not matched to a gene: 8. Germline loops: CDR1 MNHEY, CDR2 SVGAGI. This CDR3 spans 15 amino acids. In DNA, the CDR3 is TGTGCCAGCAGTTTCCTAGGGACAGGGGAGGATGAGCAGTTCTTC. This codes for CASSFLGTGEDEQFF.

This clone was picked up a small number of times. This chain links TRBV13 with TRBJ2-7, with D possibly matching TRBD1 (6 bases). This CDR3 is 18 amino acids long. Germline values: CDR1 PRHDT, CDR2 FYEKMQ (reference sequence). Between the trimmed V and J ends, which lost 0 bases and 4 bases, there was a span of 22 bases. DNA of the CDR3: TGTGCCAGCAGCTTAGGGTGGGGGCTAGCAAGAGTCAATTACGAGCAGTACTTC. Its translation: CASSLGWGLARVNYEQYF.

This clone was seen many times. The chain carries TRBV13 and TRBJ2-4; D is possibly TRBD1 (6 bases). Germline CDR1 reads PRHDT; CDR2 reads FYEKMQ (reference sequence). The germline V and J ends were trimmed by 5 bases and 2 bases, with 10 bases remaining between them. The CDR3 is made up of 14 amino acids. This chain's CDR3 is CASSQDSTKNIQYF. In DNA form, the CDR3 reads TGTGCCAGCAGCCAGGACAGTACCAAAAACATTCAGTACTTC.

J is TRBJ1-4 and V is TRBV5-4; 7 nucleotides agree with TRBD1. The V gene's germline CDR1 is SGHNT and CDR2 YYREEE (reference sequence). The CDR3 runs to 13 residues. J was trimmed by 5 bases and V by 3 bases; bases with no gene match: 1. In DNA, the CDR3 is TGTGCCAGCAGCTGGGACAGAAATGAAAAACTGTTTTTT. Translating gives CASSWDRNEKLFF.

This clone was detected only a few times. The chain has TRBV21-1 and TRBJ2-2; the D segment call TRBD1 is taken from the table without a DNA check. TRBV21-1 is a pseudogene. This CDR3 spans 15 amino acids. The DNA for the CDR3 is TGTGCCAGCAGCATAACTCGACAGGGCCCCGGGGAGCTGTTTTTT. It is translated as CASSITRQGPGELFF.

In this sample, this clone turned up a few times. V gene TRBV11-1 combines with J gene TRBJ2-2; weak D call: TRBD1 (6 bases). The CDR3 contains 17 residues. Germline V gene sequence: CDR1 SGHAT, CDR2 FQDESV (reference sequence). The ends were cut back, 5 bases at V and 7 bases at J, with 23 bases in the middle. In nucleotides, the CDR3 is TGTGCCAGCAGCCGAAGCGGTTGGGGGCGTGGGTTCGGGGAGCTGTTTTTT. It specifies CASSRSGWGRGFGELFF.

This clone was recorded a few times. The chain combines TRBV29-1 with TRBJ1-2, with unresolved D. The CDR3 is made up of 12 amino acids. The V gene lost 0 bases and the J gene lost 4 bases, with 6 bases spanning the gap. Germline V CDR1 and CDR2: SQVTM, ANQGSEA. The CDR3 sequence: CSVEDRSYGYTF. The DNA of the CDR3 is TGCAGCGTTGAAGATCGCAGCTATGGCTACACCTTC.

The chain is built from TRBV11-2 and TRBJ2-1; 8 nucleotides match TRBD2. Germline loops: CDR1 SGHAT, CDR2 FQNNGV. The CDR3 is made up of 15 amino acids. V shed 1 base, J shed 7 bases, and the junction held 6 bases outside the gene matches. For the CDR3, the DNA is TGTGCCAGCAGCTTAGGGGTAGCGGGATTAAATGAGCAGTTCTTC. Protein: CASSLGVAGLNEQFF.

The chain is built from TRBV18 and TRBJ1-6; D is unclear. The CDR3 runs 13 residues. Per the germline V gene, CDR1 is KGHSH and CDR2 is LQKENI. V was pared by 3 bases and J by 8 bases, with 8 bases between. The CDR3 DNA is TGTGCCAGCTCACCGGAGAGGGATTCACCCCTCCACTTT. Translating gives CASSPERDSPLHF. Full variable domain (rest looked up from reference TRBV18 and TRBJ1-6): NAGVMQNPRHLVRRRGQEARLRCSPMKGHSHVYWYRQLPEEGLKFMVYLQKENIIDESGMPKERFSAEFPKEGPSILRIQQVVRGDSAAYFCASSPERDSPLHFGNGTRLTVT.

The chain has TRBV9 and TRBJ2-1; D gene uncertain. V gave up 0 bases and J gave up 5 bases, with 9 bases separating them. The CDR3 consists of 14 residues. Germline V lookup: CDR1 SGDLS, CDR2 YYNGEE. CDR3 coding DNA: TGTGCCAGCAGCGTAGTCCCAGGTCACAATGAGCAGTTCTTC. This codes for CASSVVPGHNEQFF.

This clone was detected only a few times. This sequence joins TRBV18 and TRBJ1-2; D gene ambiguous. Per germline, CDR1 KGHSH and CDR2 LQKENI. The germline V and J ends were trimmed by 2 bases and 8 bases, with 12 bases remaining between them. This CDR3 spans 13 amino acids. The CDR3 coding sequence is TGTGCCAGCTCACCAGAGAGAAGGAGGGGCTACACCTTC. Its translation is CASSPERRRGYTF.

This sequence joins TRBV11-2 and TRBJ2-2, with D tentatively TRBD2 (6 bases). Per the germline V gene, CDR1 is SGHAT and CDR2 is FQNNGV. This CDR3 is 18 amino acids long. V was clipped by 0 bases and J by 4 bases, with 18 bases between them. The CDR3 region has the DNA TGTGCCAGCAGCTTAGATCCCCCAGGGAGGCGAGGCACCGGGGAGCTGTTTTTT. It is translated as CASSLDPPGRRGTGELFF. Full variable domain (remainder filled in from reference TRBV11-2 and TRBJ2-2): EAGVAQSPRYKIIEKRQSVAFWCNPISGHATLYWYQQILGQGPKLLIQFQNNGVVDDSQLPKDRFSAERLKGVDSTLKIQPAKLEDSAVYLCASSLDPPGRRGTGELFFGEGSRLTVL.

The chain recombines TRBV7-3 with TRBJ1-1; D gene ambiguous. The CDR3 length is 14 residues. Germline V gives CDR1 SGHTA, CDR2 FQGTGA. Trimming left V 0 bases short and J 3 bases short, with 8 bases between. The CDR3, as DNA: TGTGCCAGCAGCTTAACGGGCGATGACACTGAAGCTTTCTTT. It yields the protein CASSLTGDDTEAFF. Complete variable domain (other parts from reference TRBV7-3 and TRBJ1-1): GAGVSQTPSNKVTEKGKYVELRCDPISGHTALYWYRQSLGQGPEFLIYFQGTGAADDSGLPNDRFFAVRPEGSVSTLKIQRTERGDSAVYLCASSLTGDDTEAFFGQGTRLTVV.

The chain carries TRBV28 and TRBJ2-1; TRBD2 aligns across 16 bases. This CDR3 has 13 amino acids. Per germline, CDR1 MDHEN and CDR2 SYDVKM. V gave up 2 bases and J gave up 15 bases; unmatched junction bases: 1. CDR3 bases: TGTGCCAGCAGTTTAGGGACTAGCGGGGGGGGGTTCTTC. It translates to CASSLGTSGGGFF.